This T cell receptor (beta chain) was sequenced in a study of T cell responses to AZD1222 COVID-19 vaccine. Study-level results: In a largely white British group with more females than males, clonal diversity was possibly underestimated. Breadth and depth of Spike-specific TCRs rose after two AZD1222 doses. None of the repertoires were sampled until the peak T cell response had passed. Close to half of all spike-specific TCRs reportedly target regions of the variants that are unmutated.

Measured with immunoSEQ multiplex PCR; TCRdb has only the in-frame clones, and not every one. This table has over 130,000 clones, approximately 89% appearing once. As to this clone: Its target is unknown.

The CDR3 spans 12 residues. CDR1 and CDR2 (germline): MDHEN, SYDVKM. The V and J ends lost 3 bases and 3 bases respectively, with 6 bases between them. The source was peripheral blood, collected on day 0 of AZD1222 vaccination. The clonotype originates from an adult in good health. The rearrangement links TRBV28 to TRBJ2-7, with D unclear. The CDR3 loop reads CASSFGIYEQYF. CDR3 bases: TGTGCCAGCAGTTTTGGGATCTACGAGCAGTACTTC.